This T cell receptor beta chain emerged from a study of T cells after yellow fever vaccination. In regard to this clonotype: Its target is unknown.

The CDR3 loop spans 12 amino acids. V lost 7 bases and J 4 bases, leaving 10 bases between the germline ends. Broader study findings: Post-booster repertoires contained most primary-vaccination clones again (about 96% CD4, around 88% CD8). Repertoires sorted by FACS could include abundant clonotypes that are contaminants from the bulk population.

Template switching by 5'RACE produced TCR cDNA, adding a universal primer site and UMIs. TCRdb recomputed calls from the 5' RACE reads with MiXCR, one row per CDR3 protein. This table holds 450,000 to 600,000 distinct CDR3 sequences, approximately 13% found once. The source was PBMCs, collected on the day of the yellow fever booster vaccination. The sequence was collected from a man aged 25-45 years who received the YFV17D yellow fever vaccine. The chain joins TRBV12-3 or TRBV12-4 to TRBJ1-2, with TRBD1 as a possible D gene (5 bases). CDR3 coding DNA: TGTGCCAGCAACGGGGCTGGCTATGGCTACACCTTC. Amino acid sequence: CASNGAGYGYTF.